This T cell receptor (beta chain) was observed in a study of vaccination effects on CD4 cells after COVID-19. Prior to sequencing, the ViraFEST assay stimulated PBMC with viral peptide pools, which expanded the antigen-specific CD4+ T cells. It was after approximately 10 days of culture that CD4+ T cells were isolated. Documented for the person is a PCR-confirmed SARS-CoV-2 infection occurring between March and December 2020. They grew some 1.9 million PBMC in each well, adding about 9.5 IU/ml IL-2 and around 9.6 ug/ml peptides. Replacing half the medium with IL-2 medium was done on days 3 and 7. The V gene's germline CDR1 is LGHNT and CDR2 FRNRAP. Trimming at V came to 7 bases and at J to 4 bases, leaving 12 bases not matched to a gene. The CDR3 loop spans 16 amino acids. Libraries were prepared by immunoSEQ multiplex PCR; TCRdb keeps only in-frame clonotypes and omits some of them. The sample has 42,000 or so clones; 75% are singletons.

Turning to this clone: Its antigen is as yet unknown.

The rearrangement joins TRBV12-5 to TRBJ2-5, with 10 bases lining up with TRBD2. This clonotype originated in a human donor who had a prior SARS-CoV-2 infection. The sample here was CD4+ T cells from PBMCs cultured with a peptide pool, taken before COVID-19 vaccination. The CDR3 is CASARGSGGARETQYF. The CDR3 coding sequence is TGTGCTAGTGCCCGGGGGAGCGGGGGGGCCCGAGAGACCCAGTACTTC. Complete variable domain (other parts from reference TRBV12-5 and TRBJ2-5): DARVTQTPRHKVTEMGQEVTMRCQPILGHNTVFWYRQTMMQGLELLAYFRNRAPLDDSGMPKDRFSAEMPDATLATLKIQPSEPRDSAVYFCASARGSGGARETQYFGPGTRLLVL.